Listed below are T cell receptor beta chains from one sample, sequenced in a study of T cell repertoires in cytomegalovirus infection. TCRdb re-analysed the reads in MiXCR, keeping a single row per CDR3 protein. The sample has more than 400,000 distinct CDR3 sequences, 26% seen once. Sequenced: PBMCs. The receptors stem from a human donor in good health (CMV status not recorded). Some clones in this sample may be carry-over from other donors' samples. CDR3s include the opening cysteine and the closing phenylalanine or tryptophan. D genes are given only for firm matches. Only part of the rows carry a size: once, few, many, or a class if the clone is expanded.

V gene	D gene	CDR3 length	J gene	clone size	CDR3 DNA	CDR3 protein
TRBV29-1	TRBD1	13	TRBJ1-5	-	TGCAGCGTATCCGACAGGGCAGATCAGCCCCAGCATTTT	CSVSDRADQPQHF
TRBV7-2	-	12	TRBJ2-2	few	TGTGCCAGCAGCTGGCTGCGCGGGGAGCTGTTTTTT	CASSWLRGELFF
TRBV6-6	-	13	TRBJ2-3	-	TGTGCCAGCATCCAGCGGCTAACAGATACGCAGTATTTT	CASIQRLTDTQYF
TRBV12-3/TRBV12-4	-	15	TRBJ1-5	-	TGTGCCAGCAGTCCGTCGGACATTGACAATCAGCCCCAGCATTTT	CASSPSDIDNQPQHF
TRBV20-1	TRBD2	16	TRBJ2-1	-	TGCAGTGCTAGAGACCCATTAGCGGGAAGGTACAATGAGCAGTTCTTC	CSARDPLAGRYNEQFF
TRBV4-1	-	13	TRBJ2-7	-	TGCGCCAGCAGCCAAGGGGGCAGAGCTGAGCAGTACTTC	CASSQGGRAEQYF
TRBV29-1	TRBD1	21	TRBJ1-2	-	TGCAGAAGAAACACCCTCCGGGACAGGGAACGCCACCTCGCTAACCCGTATGGCTACACCTTC	CRRNTLRDRERHLANPYGYTF
TRBV6-1	TRBD2	14	TRBJ2-5	many	TGTGCCAGCAGTCCCCTAGCGGAGCCCCAATCCCAGTACTTC	CASSPLAEPQSQYF
TRBV6-2/TRBV6-3	TRBD1	14	TRBJ1-1	few	TGTGCCAGCAGGGAACAGGGGGCAGACACTGAAGCTTTCTTT	CASREQGADTEAFF
TRBV5-6	TRBD1	17	TRBJ2-7	-	TGTGCCAGCAGCTTGTCGGGACAGGGACGAAGTCTGTACGAGCAGTACTTC	CASSLSGQGRSLYEQYF
TRBV5-4	-	14	TRBJ1-1	-	TGTGCCAGCAGATCTGATGGAGGTTTCGCTGAAGCTTTCTTT	CASRSDGGFAEAFF
TRBV7-8	-	16	TRBJ2-5	many	TGTGCCAGCAGCTTAGGCCCCAGTCAGGGACAAGAGACCCAGTACTTC	CASSLGPSQGQETQYF
TRBV7-2	TRBD1	14	TRBJ1-2	many	TGTGCCAGCAGCTTGGGACAGCAAGACTATGGCTACACCTTC	CASSLGQQDYGYTF
TRBV7-3	TRBD1	15	TRBJ1-6	many	TGTGCCAGCAGCGTCGGGCAGGGGGGTAATTCACCCCTCCACTTT	CASSVGQGGNSPLHF
TRBV7-2	TRBD2	17	TRBJ2-3	few	TGTGCCAGCAGCTCCCAGTTACTAGCGGGAACCACAGATACGCAGTATTTT	CASSSQLLAGTTDTQYF
TRBV4-2	TRBD2	17	TRBJ2-1	-	TGTGCCAGCAGCCAAGCCGGAGGGACTAGCGGGAGCTATGAGCAGTTCTTC	CASSQAGGTSGSYEQFF
TRBV3-1	TRBD1	14	TRBJ1-5	-	TGTGCCAGCAGCCAGGGACAGTACTTTCAGCCCCAGCATTTT	CASSQGQYFQPQHF
TRBV4-1	-	17	TRBJ1-1	few	TGCGCCAGCAGCCAAGATCGGGGGTCCAGAATGAACACTGAAGCTTTCTTT	CASSQDRGSRMNTEAFF
TRBV5-1	TRBD1	15	TRBJ1-5	-	TGCGCCAGCAGCTTGGAGACAGGGGGCAGTCAGCCCCAGCATTTT	CASSLETGGSQPQHF
TRBV4-1	TRBD1	18	TRBJ1-5	few	TGCGCCAGCAGCCATACCGGGACAGGAAAATATAGCAATCAGCCCCAGCATTTT	CASSHTGTGKYSNQPQHF
TRBV6-2/TRBV6-3	-	14	TRBJ2-4	-	TGTGCCAGCCGAAGAGGGATAGCCAAAAACATTCAGTACTTC	CASRRGIAKNIQYF
TRBV7-2	-	13	TRBJ2-3	few	TGTGCCAGCAGCTTAACTTGGTTAGATACGCAGTATTTT	CASSLTWLDTQYF
TRBV7-8	-	14	TRBJ2-3	-	TGTGCCAGCAGCTTGGGAACAGAATCCGATACGCAGTATTTT	CASSLGTESDTQYF
TRBV4-1	-	15	TRBJ2-3	few	TGCGCCAGCAGCAGAGACGGGACTGCCTCAGATACGCAGTATTTT	CASSRDGTASDTQYF
TRBV6-2/TRBV6-3	TRBD2	15	TRBJ2-2	-	TGTGCCAGCAGCCCGGGGCGGGAGATGACCGGGGAGCTGTTTTTT	CASSPGREMTGELFF
TRBV5-1	TRBD2	15	TRBJ2-5	few	TGCGCCAGCAGCTTGGTCGGGACTAGCGCGGAGACCCAGTACTTC	CASSLVGTSAETQYF
TRBV19	-	15	TRBJ2-1	-	TGTGCCAGTAGTATTACGGGAGCTTCCTACAATGAGCAGTTCTTC	CASSITGASYNEQFF
TRBV15	-	14	TRBJ2-2	-	TGTGCCACCAGCAGAGAAAGTGAATCCGGGGAGCTGTTTTTT	CATSRESESGELFF
TRBV5-6	-	16	TRBJ1-2	few	TGTGCCAGCAGCCCGGTTCCGGACGGCAGTAACTATGGCTACACCTTC	CASSPVPDGSNYGYTF
TRBV12-3/TRBV12-4	TRBD2	19	TRBJ2-2	few	TGTGCCAGCAGCACACGAAGGACTAGCGGGAGGGCCTTCATCGGGGAGCTGTTTTTT	CASSTRRTSGRAFIGELFF
TRBV11-2	-	17	TRBJ2-3	-	TGTGCCAGCAGCTCTCCTTTCGGGGGAGGCACGTCAGATACGCAGTATTTT	CASSSPFGGGTSDTQYF
TRBV12-3/TRBV12-4	-	11	TRBJ2-1	-	TGTGCCACCGCCGGATCCTCTGAGCAGTTCTTC	CATAGSSEQFF
TRBV30	-	13	TRBJ2-1	-	TGTGCCTGGAGTGTACTCGGGCAGGGGGAGCAGTTCTTC	CAWSVLGQGEQFF
TRBV7-9	-	13	TRBJ2-3	many	TGTGCCAGCAGCTTAGAGACGGCAGATACGCAGTATTTT	CASSLETADTQYF
TRBV7-2	-	13	TRBJ2-5	many	TGTGCCAGCAGCTTACAGGGCTGGGAGACCCAGTACTTC	CASSLQGWETQYF
TRBV5-1	TRBD2	16	TRBJ2-1	-	TGCGCCAGCAGCTTGGTGCGGCTAGCGGTAGACAATGAGCAGTTCTTC	CASSLVRLAVDNEQFF
TRBV7-8	-	11	TRBJ2-7	few	TGTGCCAGCAGCTTAGGGGTCGGGCAGTACTTC	CASSLGVGQYF
TRBV4-3	-	17	TRBJ2-3	-	TGCGCCAGCAGCCAAGATTGGGCAGGATATAGCACAGATACGCAGTATTTT	CASSQDWAGYSTDTQYF
TRBV20-1	TRBD1	16	TRBJ1-1	few	TGCAGTGCTAGAGATCTTTTAACAGGGGGAAACACTGAAGCTTTCTTT	CSARDLLTGGNTEAFF
TRBV7-2	TRBD1	14	TRBJ2-1	many	TGTGCCAGCAGCGCCGGACAGGGTAGGGGTGAGCAGTTCTTC	CASSAGQGRGEQFF
TRBV7-2	-	18	TRBJ1-1	many	TGTGCCAGCAGCTTAGTTCTTTCGACTTCAAGCCTGAACACTGAAGCTTTCTTT	CASSLVLSTSSLNTEAFF
TRBV2	-	14	TRBJ2-1	few	TGTGCCAGCCAGTTAGGGCTACCCAACAATGAGCAGTTCTTC	CASQLGLPNNEQFF
TRBV12-3/TRBV12-4	-	13	TRBJ2-2	-	TGTGCCAGCAGTCCTCCCGTGTTTGGGGAGCTGTTTTTT	CASSPPVFGELFF
TRBV4-1	-	15	TRBJ1-4	once	TGCGCCAGCAGCCCTTGGACCTTCAGTGGCGAAAAACTGTTTTTT	CASSPWTFSGEKLFF
TRBV3-1	-	15	TRBJ2-1	-	TGTGCCAGCAGCCCGCACAGGGTGAGGTACAATGAGCAGTTCTTC	CASSPHRVRYNEQFF
TRBV7-2	-	13	TRBJ1-6	-	TGTGCCAGCAGCCCCGACAGCAATTCACCCCTCCACTTT	CASSPDSNSPLHF
TRBV11-3	-	13	TRBJ1-1	many	TGTGCCAGCAGCCCTGACACGAACACTGAAGCTTTCTTT	CASSPDTNTEAFF
TRBV6-1	TRBD1	13	TRBJ1-1	-	TGTGCCAGGGAAGACAGGGGGAGCACTGAAGCTTTCTTT	CAREDRGSTEAFF